Below are 18 T cell receptor beta chains sequenced from a single sample in a study of blood T cell repertoires in COVID-19. Measured with immunoSEQ multiplex PCR; TCRdb has only the in-frame clones, and not every one. The sample contains roughly 100,000 clones, 80% to 95% of which appear only once. Sequences were obtained from peripheral blood. These TCRs come from a woman aged 45-65 years with COVID-19, enrolled during active disease.

This chain joins TRBV5-4 and TRBJ2-2; D remains ambiguous. This CDR3 is built from 17 residues. Germline lookup yields CDR1 SGHNT and CDR2 YYREEE (reference sequence). The V end lost 0 bases, the J end lost 1 base, and 13 bases lay between the germline ends. The CDR3 reads CASSLALGQLNTGELFF. The CDR3 DNA is TGTGCCAGCAGCTTGGCTCTTGGTCAACTGAACACCGGGGAGCTGTTTTTT.

CDR3 amino acids: CASSIGSGGAHEQFF. In DNA, the CDR3 is TGTGCCAGTAGTATAGGCAGCGGGGGGGCCCATGAGCAGTTCTTC. The chain combines TRBV19 with TRBJ2-1, with TRBD2 matching 10 bases. The CDR3 contains 15 residues. Germline CDR1 LNHDA, CDR2 SQIVND (reference sequence). The V and J ends lost 1 base and 8 bases, in that order; junction bases with no gene match: 5.

A remark on this clone: The CDR3 end shows no conserved phenylalanine or tryptophan, and so a read error is likely. The genes are TRBV7-2 and TRBJ2-7; D is perhaps TRBD2 (6 bases). CDR3 length equals 13 residues. Germline CDR1 reads SGHTA; CDR2 reads FQGNSA. Trimming left V 0 bases short and J 4 bases short, with 7 bases between. The CDR3 DNA reads TGTGCCAGCAGCTTAGCGGAGGGGTACGAGCAGTACGGC. Its translation is CASSLAEGYEQYG.

V and J are TRBV5-1 and TRBJ2-2, with 8 positions matching TRBD1. After removal of 4 bases from V and 6 bases from J, the junction contained 8 bases not matched to a gene. The CDR3 is made up of 15 amino acids. Germline V lookup: CDR1 SGHRS, CDR2 YFSETQ. DNA of the CDR3: TGCGCCAGCAGCCTACGACAGGGGTCCCCCGGGGAGCTGTTTTTT. As protein: CASSLRQGSPGELFF.

The rearrangement uses TRBV5-1 and TRBJ2-5; TRBD1 matches 10 bases. Trimming cost V 5 bases and J 5 bases; bases outside gene matches: 3. Germline loops: CDR1 SGHRS, CDR2 YFSETQ. The CDR3 covers 13 residues. CDR3 nucleotides: TGCGCCAGCAGGACAGGGGGCGTTGAGACCCAGTACTTC. As protein: CASRTGGVETQYF.

The V call is TRBV6-1, the J call TRBJ2-3, with TRBD2 matching 9 bases. The V gene end was trimmed by 4 bases and the J gene end by 2 bases; junction bases not matched to a gene: 7. This CDR3 spans 16 amino acids. Germline loops: CDR1 MNHNS, CDR2 SASEGT. The chain's CDR3 is CASSARLAEITDTQYF. The CDR3 bases are TGTGCCAGCAGTGCGAGACTAGCGGAAATCACAGATACGCAGTATTTT.

This sequence joins TRBV2 and TRBJ1-2; possibly TRBD1 for D (6 bases). V was trimmed by 3 bases and J by 1 base, leaving 6 bases between them. CDR3 size: 13 residues. Germline CDR1 SNHLY, CDR2 FYNNEI. CDR3 sequence: CASSDRGNYGYTF. CDR3 nucleotides: TGTGCCAGCAGTGACAGGGGTAACTATGGCTACACCTTC.

This clone was seen more than once but under ten times. This chain links TRBV7-8 with TRBJ2-5; the D gene is possibly TRBD2 (6 bases). Trimming removed 2 bases from V and 1 base from J, with 14 bases in between. The CDR3 is 16 amino acids. Germline assignment: CDR1 SGHVS and CDR2 FQNEAQ. The CDR3 coding sequence is TGTGCCAGCAGCTTAAAAAGGGCGGGGAGCCAAGAGACCCAGTACTTC. Translated: CASSLKRAGSQETQYF.

The rearrangement joins TRBV9 to TRBJ1-6; TRBD1 aligns across 8 bases. The CDR3 runs 15 residues. The ends lost 3 bases at V and 7 bases at J; junction bases unmatched: 6. Germline loops: CDR1 SGDLS, CDR2 YYNGEE. CDR3 sequence (DNA): TGTGCCAGCAGCGGCGGACAGGGAGGAAATTCACCCCTCCACTTT. Its translation: CASSGGQGGNSPLHF.

The chain couples TRBV11-2 to TRBJ2-2; 12 positions match TRBD2. Germline CDR1 and CDR2: SGHAT and FQNNGV. The CDR3 runs 15 residues. Trimming at V came to 8 bases and at J to 3 bases, leaving 4 bases not matched to a gene. For the CDR3, the DNA is TGTGCCAGCCGTCGACTAGCGGGGGACACCGGGGAGCTGTTTTTT. Protein: CASRRLAGDTGELFF.

The chain has TRBV6-2 or TRBV6-3 and TRBJ2-3; 15 nucleotides align to TRBD2. Germline lookup yields CDR1 MNHEY and CDR2 SVGEGT. V lost 2 bases, J lost 3 bases, and 3 bases stayed unmatched. The CDR3 totals 17 residues. CDR3 loop: CASSYGLAGGPTDTQYF. CDR3 in DNA: TGTGCCAGCAGTTACGGACTAGCGGGGGGGCCAACAGATACGCAGTATTTT.

This sequence joins TRBV19 and TRBJ1-1; D not certain. CDR3 length equals 14 residues. Trimming took off 5 bases at V and 1 base at J, with 11 bases between the two ends. CDR1 LNHDA and CDR2 SQIVND come from the germline V gene (reference sequence). CDR3 DNA sequence: TGTGCCAGTAGTCCAGCGGTAGGGAACACTGAAGCTTTCTTT. Translated: CASSPAVGNTEAFF.

The chain has TRBV11-3 and TRBJ2-5; D remains ambiguous. Trimming took 5 bases from V and 5 from J, leaving 9 bases between them. Germline V CDR1 and CDR2: SGHNT, YENEEA. The CDR3 has 12 residues. CDR3 loop: CASSISRETQYF. CDR3 DNA sequence: TGTGCCAGCAGCATATCCCGGGAGACCCAGTACTTC.

The chain couples TRBV4-3 to TRBJ2-3; TRBD2 agrees at 9 bases. The CDR3 covers 17 residues. The germline CDR1 and CDR2 sequences are LGHNA and YSLEER. V dropped 4 bases and J dropped 2; count of bases not matched to a gene: 10. The CDR3 is CASSPRLAGAATDTQYF. The CDR3 coding sequence is TGCGCCAGCAGCCCCCGTTTAGCGGGGGCCGCCACAGATACGCAGTATTTT.

The chain joins TRBV14 to TRBJ2-3; 14 bases fit TRBD2. With V trimmed by 3 bases and J by 1 base, 12 bases remained unmatched. The CDR3 has 20 amino acids. CDR1 is SGHDN, CDR2 FVKESK, per germline. Written as DNA, the CDR3 is TGTGCCAGCAGCCATCGTTCCGGGACTAGCGGGGGAGGGCGCACAGATACGCAGTATTTT. The encoded protein is CASSHRSGTSGGGRTDTQYF.

This clone was seen a single time. The rearrangement joins TRBV11-2 to TRBJ1-3; D gene uncertain. This CDR3 is built from 14 residues. V was trimmed by 5 bases and J by 0 bases, leaving 8 bases between them. Germline V lookup: CDR1 SGHAT, CDR2 FQNNGV. DNA of the CDR3: TGTGCCAGCAGCCCCATTAGCTCTGGAAACACCATATATTTT. Residues: CASSPISSGNTIYF. The entire variable domain, with the rest obtained from reference TRBV11-2 and TRBJ1-3, is as follows: EAGVAQSPRYKIIEKRQSVAFWCNPISGHATLYWYQQILGQGPKLLIQFQNNGVVDDSQLPKDRFSAERLKGVDSTLKIQPAKLEDSAVYLCASSPISSGNTIYFGEGSWLTVV.

V and J are TRBV2 and TRBJ2-2, with 7 bases that match TRBD2. The CDR3 has 18 amino acids. Losses at the gene ends were 6 bases for V and 0 bases for J; bases not matched to a gene: 13. Germline-derived CDR1 and CDR2 are SNHLY and FYNNEI. The CDR3 region is CASRERRAGTSNTGELFF. The CDR3 DNA reads TGTGCCAGCAGAGAGAGACGAGCGGGGACTTCGAACACCGGGGAGCTGTTTTTT. The full variable domain, in which reference TRBV2 and TRBJ2-2 provide the parts outside the CDR3, is EPEVTQTPSHQVTQMGQEVILRCVPISNHLYFYWYRQILGQKVEFLVSFYNNEISEKSEIFDDQFSVERPDGSNFTLKIRSTKLEDSAMYFCASRERRAGTSNTGELFFGEGSRLTVL.

The CDR3 nucleotides read TGTGCCAGCAGAAACGACGACAGGTCTGGAAACACCATATATTTT. The encoded protein is CASRNDDRSGNTIYF. The chain combines TRBV2 with TRBJ1-3; the D gene is possibly TRBD1 (6 bases). This CDR3 contains 15 residues. V lost 6 bases, J lost 1 base, and 13 bases lay in between. Germline loops: CDR1 SNHLY, CDR2 FYNNEI.